The 25 T cell receptor beta chains reported below all come from one sample, sequenced in a study of human thymus T cells. Assay used: immunoSEQ multiplex PCR; TCRdb lists only in-frame clones, some missing. The sample shows 45,000 to 75,000 clones, 94% of them seen only once. The specimen was blood. Receptors were obtained from a boy under three years old with a congenital heart defect but otherwise immunologically healthy.

This clone was seen once. The V call is TRBV4-2, the J call TRBJ2-7, with D possibly TRBD2 on 5 matching bases. Germline V CDR1 and CDR2: LGHNA, YNFKEQ. The CDR3 is 16 residues long. V was trimmed by 1 base and J by 5 bases, leaving 18 bases between them. The CDR3 region is CASSQGLKLETNEQYF. CDR3 bases: TGTGCCAGCAGCCAAGGGTTAAAACTAGAGACAAACGAGCAGTACTTC.

The V call is TRBV9, the J call TRBJ1-2, with TRBD1 matching 8 bases. Trimming at V came to 3 bases and at J to 3 bases, leaving 10 bases not matched to a gene. Germline CDR1 SGDLS, CDR2 YYNGEE. This CDR3 comprises 16 residues. The CDR3 DNA sequence: TGTGCCAGCAGCGCTCGTCCAGGGGGCGAGGACTATGGCTACACCTTC. It encodes CASSARPGGEDYGYTF.

This chain connects TRBV30 to TRBJ2-7; D is undetermined. CDR1 is GTSNPN, CDR2 SVGIG, per germline (reference sequence). Trimming stripped 0 bases from V and 0 bases from J, with 12 bases between. The CDR3 has 15 residues. CDR3 sequence reads: CAWSVSPASSYEQYF. CDR3 DNA sequence: TGTGCCTGGAGTGTAAGTCCCGCCAGCTCCTACGAGCAGTACTTC.

The chain carries TRBV14 and TRBJ1-2; weak D call: TRBD1 (5 bases). Trimming removed 4 bases at V and 3 bases at J, with 18 bases between. Germline V gives CDR1 SGHDN, CDR2 FVKESK. The CDR3 sequence is 16 residues long. CDR3 in DNA: TGTGCCAGCAGCCGATCTCCCGGGGCAGTATACTATGGCTACACCTTC. This translates into CASSRSPGAVYYGYTF.

The chain carries TRBV6-1 and TRBJ1-6; D gene ambiguous. Trimming took 4 bases from V and 3 from J, leaving 13 bases between them. This CDR3 region has 16 residues. Germline values: CDR1 MNHNS, CDR2 SASEGT. CDR3: CASSAREVNYNSPLHF. The CDR3 nucleotides read TGTGCCAGCAGTGCCCGGGAGGTTAACTATAATTCACCCCTCCACTTT.

V and J are TRBV5-6 and TRBJ2-1; D may be TRBD1 (5 bases). The CDR3 covers 15 residues. CDR1 and CDR2 (germline): SGHDT, YYEEEE. V dropped 2 bases and J dropped 7 bases, with 16 bases sitting between them. Written as DNA, the CDR3 is TGTGCCAGCAGCTTCTCCCAGGGTTCTTGGAATGAGCAGTTCTTC. Its translation is CASSFSQGSWNEQFF.

This clone has a single count. This sequence joins TRBV30 and TRBJ1-2; no clear D. Germline lookup yields CDR1 GTSNPN and CDR2 SVGIG (reference sequence). Trimming left V 1 base short and J 7 bases short, with 19 bases between. This CDR3 is 15 amino acids long. CDR3 coding DNA: TGTGCCTGGAGTGGGATGGAGTCCGCGGGTTGTGGCTACACCTTC. As protein: CAWSGMESAGCGYTF.

V is TRBV6-5 and J is TRBJ2-1; 13 positions agree with TRBD2. CDR1 and CDR2 (germline): MNHEY, SVGAGI. The CDR3 is 15 residues long. J lost 8 bases, V lost 7 bases, and 8 bases had no gene match. CDR3 DNA sequence: TGTGCCAGCACCAGCCGGACTAGCGGGAGCCATGAGCAGTTCTTC. It encodes CASTSRTSGSHEQFF.

The genes are TRBV12-5 and TRBJ1-2; D ambiguous. V gave up 6 bases and J gave up 4 bases, with 15 bases separating them. This CDR3 is built from 14 residues. Germline V gene lookup returns CDR1 LGHNT and CDR2 FRNRAP. CDR3 protein: CASGLRGFSYGYTF. The CDR3, as DNA: TGTGCTAGTGGCTTAAGAGGGTTTAGCTATGGCTACACCTTC.

This chain connects TRBV30 to TRBJ2-1; no clear D gene. This CDR3 is built from 11 residues. V was clipped by 2 bases and J by 10 bases, with 9 bases between them. The V gene's germline CDR1 is GTSNPN and CDR2 SVGIG (reference sequence). CDR3: CAWSINGEQFF. The DNA for the CDR3 is TGTGCCTGGAGTATTAATGGGGAGCAGTTCTTC.

V usage is TRBV19 and J usage is TRBJ2-7, with D maybe TRBD2 (6 bases). V was pared by 0 bases and J by 2 bases, with 11 bases between. In germline, CDR1 is LNHDA, CDR2 SQIVND (reference sequence). This CDR3 has 15 residues. For the CDR3, the DNA is TGTGCCAGTAGTATAGAGGAGGGGAGCCCCTACGAGCAGTACTTC. It translates to CASSIEEGSPYEQYF.

In this sample, this clone turned up a few times. V gene TRBV7-2 combines with J gene TRBJ1-1; D remains unclear. The CDR3 loop spans 13 amino acids. Germline V gives CDR1 SGHTA, CDR2 FQGNSA. V was pared by 4 bases and J by 4 bases, with 10 bases between. CDR3 sequence (DNA): TGTGCCAGCAGCTATAAGTTGGGCACTGAAGCTTTCTTT. This gives the protein CASSYKLGTEAFF.

This chain links TRBV11-2 with TRBJ1-2; no definite D call. Trimming removed 0 bases at V and 5 bases at J, with 4 bases between. CDR1 is SGHAT and CDR2 is FQNNGV in the germline V gene. The CDR3 length is 12 residues. The CDR3 region is CASSLEGYGYTF. DNA for the CDR3: TGTGCCAGCAGCTTAGAAGGATATGGCTACACCTTC.

This clone has a single count. This chain connects TRBV4-1 to TRBJ2-7; tentatively, D is TRBD2 (6 bases). Germline V gene sequence: CDR1 MGHRA, CDR2 YSYEKL. The CDR3 has 13 residues. The V end lost 5 bases, the J end lost 4 bases, and 12 bases lay between the germline ends. The CDR3 region is CASSALLAYEQYF. The CDR3 DNA sequence: TGCGCCAGCAGCGCTCTACTAGCATACGAGCAGTACTTC.

This chain joins TRBV9 and TRBJ2-5; D is perhaps TRBD1 (6 bases). The length of the CDR3 is 15 residues. The germline V and J ends were trimmed by 0 bases and 1 base, with 10 bases remaining between them. Germline lookup yields CDR1 SGDLS and CDR2 YYNGEE. CDR3 residues: CASSVGQGFQETQYF. The DNA for the CDR3 is TGTGCCAGCAGCGTAGGGCAGGGGTTCCAAGAGACCCAGTACTTC.

The V gene is TRBV7-2, the J gene TRBJ2-1; D is unclear. V lost 1 base to trimming and J lost 5 bases, with 3 bases between them. Germline CDR1 reads SGHTA; CDR2 reads FQGNSA. CDR3 length equals 12 residues. The CDR3: CASSLVDNEQFF. In DNA form, the CDR3 reads TGTGCCAGCAGCTTAGTCGACAATGAGCAGTTCTTC.

The chain combines TRBV5-6 with TRBJ2-1; tentatively, D is TRBD1 (5 bases). The CDR3 is 11 amino acids. Per the germline V gene, CDR1 is SGHDT and CDR2 is YYEEEE. With 5 bases removed from V and 14 bases from J, the gap between germline ends came to 14 bases. The DNA of the CDR3 is TGTGCCAGCAGTATAACAGGACGGGAGTTCTTC. The encoded protein is CASSITGREFF.

The chain is built from TRBV6-5 and TRBJ2-4; 7 nucleotides line up with TRBD2. The V segment lost 0 bases and the J segment 3 bases; nucleotides outside the gene matches: 2. Germline values: CDR1 MNHEY, CDR2 SVGAGI. This CDR3 has 15 residues. In DNA form, the CDR3 reads TGTGCCAGCAGTTACTCGGGGGGGAGCAAAAACATTCAGTACTTC. Its translation is CASSYSGGSKNIQYF.

The chain couples TRBV7-2 to TRBJ2-5, with 7 nucleotides matching TRBD2. Germline CDR1 and CDR2: SGHTA and FQGNSA. Germline trimming cut 5 bases from V and 4 bases from J; bases unmatched to any gene: 10. The CDR3 is made up of 15 amino acids. CDR3 amino acids: CASSLRGRATETQYF. CDR3 bases: TGTGCCAGCAGCCTACGGGGGAGGGCAACAGAGACCCAGTACTTC.

The chain is built from TRBV19 and TRBJ1-1; TRBD1 might be the D (5 bases). Germline CDR1 and CDR2: LNHDA and SQIVND (reference sequence). V gave up 8 bases and J gave up 1 base, with 23 bases separating them. The CDR3 covers 17 residues. CDR3 coding DNA: TGTGCCAGTCTTGGTGGGGCGACCACCCTTAAGAACACTGAAGCTTTCTTT. It translates to CASLGGATTLKNTEAFF.

This chain links TRBV9 with TRBJ2-1; D uncertain. The CDR3 is 15 amino acids. CDR1 is SGDLS and CDR2 is YYNGEE in the germline V gene. Between the trimmed V and J ends, which lost 0 bases and 0 bases, there was a span of 7 bases. The CDR3 region is CASSVGGNSYNEQFF. CDR3 sequence (DNA): TGTGCCAGCAGCGTAGGCGGAAACTCCTACAATGAGCAGTTCTTC.

The genes are TRBV30 and TRBJ1-2; no reliable D call. This CDR3 has 16 residues. V lost 4 bases and J lost 2, with 20 bases in between. Germline lookup yields CDR1 GTSNPN and CDR2 SVGIG (reference sequence). The CDR3 sequence is CAWISDLHPGNYGYTF. In nucleotides, the CDR3 is TGTGCCTGGATATCCGATCTCCACCCTGGGAACTATGGCTACACCTTC.

This clone was picked up one time. J is TRBJ2-6 and V is TRBV7-8; 10 bases map to TRBD2. V shed 4 bases and J 0 bases; nucleotides not matched to a gene: 0. The CDR3 totals 16 residues. CDR1 is SGHVS, CDR2 FQNEAQ, per germline. Here the CDR3 reads CASSWTSGSGANVLTF. The CDR3 DNA reads as TGTGCCAGCAGCTGGACTAGCGGCTCTGGGGCCAACGTCCTGACTTTC.

J is TRBJ2-1 and V is TRBV2, with D possibly TRBD2 on 6 matching bases. Trimming cost V 6 bases and J 9 bases, with 12 bases left between them. Germline CDR1 and CDR2: SNHLY and FYNNEI. CDR3 length: 12 residues. CDR3 coding DNA: TGTGCCAGCAGGGGGACTTCTACTGAGCAGTTCTTC. Its translation is CASRGTSTEQFF. The entire variable domain, with the rest obtained from reference TRBV2 and TRBJ2-1, is as follows: EPEVTQTPSHQVTQMGQEVILRCVPISNHLYFYWYRQILGQKVEFLVSFYNNEISEKSEIFDDQFSVERPDGSNFTLKIRSTKLEDSAMYFCASRGTSTEQFFGPGTRLTVL.

The V and J genes are TRBV5-1 and TRBJ2-1; 7 bases fit TRBD2. Germline CDR1 reads SGHRS; CDR2 reads YFSETQ. The CDR3 has 15 residues. V dropped 4 bases and J dropped 0; count of bases not matched to a gene: 4. CDR3 region: CASSPSGDSYNEQFF. The CDR3 DNA reads TGCGCCAGCAGCCCCAGCGGGGACTCCTACAATGAGCAGTTCTTC.